The 27 T cell receptor beta chains listed next were all sequenced from one sample in a study of T cell repertoires in cytomegalovirus infection. TCRdb fed the reads into MiXCR, producing one record per CDR3 protein. The sample holds 90,000 to 110,000 distinct CDR3 sequences, around 28% seen once. Their cognate antigens are unknown. This specimen consisted of CD8+ T cells from cultured PBMCs, obtained from culture after CMV antigen stimulation. Receptors were obtained from a human donor in good health (CMV status not recorded). Some clones in this sample may be carry-over from other donors' samples.

This chain uses TRBV12-2 with TRBJ2-1; the table's D gene call, TRBD2, was not cross checked with the DNA. TRBV12-2 is marked as a pseudogene. This CDR3 has 17 amino acids. The CDR3 bases are TGTGCAAGTCGCCTCCAGACTAGCGGGAAGACGTACAATGAGCAGTTCTTC. Its protein product is CASRLQTSGKTYNEQFF.

This clonotype was seen at least ten times. The rearrangement joins TRBV14 to TRBJ1-4; tentative D call: TRBD1 (6 bases). Germline loops: CDR1 SGHDN, CDR2 FVKESK. The CDR3 has 14 residues. Trimming took 6 bases from V and 0 from J, leaving 8 bases between them. CDR3 residues: CASSEGATNEKLFF. The CDR3 nucleotides are TGTGCCAGCAGTGAGGGGGCAACTAATGAAAAACTGTTTTTT.

The chain is built from TRBV19 and TRBJ2-6, with D unclear. The CDR3 runs to 17 residues. In germline, CDR1 is LNHDA, CDR2 SQIVND (reference sequence). V was pared by 3 bases and J by 0 bases, with 12 bases between. CDR3 coding DNA: TGTGCCAGTAGTATGGGCCTCCCTCTCTCTGGGGCCAACGTCCTGACTTTC. Translation gives CASSMGLPLSGANVLTF.

Note on this clonotype: A much larger clone differs by one base, so this may be a read error. V usage is TRBV7-3 and J usage is TRBJ2-3, with D perhaps given as TRBD1 or TRBD2 (5 bases each). The CDR3 sequence is 12 residues long. Germline lookup yields CDR1 SGHTA and CDR2 FQGTGA. The CDR3 DNA follows: TGTGCCGGCAGGTTGGGGGCAGATACGCAGTATTTT. It is translated as CAGRLGADTQYF. Filled out from reference TRBV7-3 and TRBJ2-3, the complete variable domain reads GAGVSQTPSNKVTEKGKYVELRCDPISGHTALYWYRQSLGQGPEFLIYFQGTGAADDSGLPNDRFFAVRPEGSVSTLKIQRTERGDSAVYLCAGRLGADTQYFGPGTRLTVL.

V and J are TRBV5-4 and TRBJ2-1; D is uncertain. Germline CDR1 SGHNT, CDR2 YYREEE (reference sequence). Trimming left V 0 bases short and J 0 bases short, with 7 bases between. The CDR3 totals 15 residues. CDR3 protein: CASSLGQSSYNEQFF. The DNA for the CDR3 is TGTGCCAGCAGCTTGGGTCAGAGCTCCTACAATGAGCAGTTCTTC.

This clonotype was observed many times. The chain uses TRBV7-8 and TRBJ2-2; no definite D call. Per germline, CDR1 SGHVS and CDR2 FQNEAQ. This CDR3 is 16 amino acids long. Trimming removed 1 base at V and 0 bases at J, with 9 bases between. CDR3 bases: TGTGCCAGCAGCTTAGAGGGCTGGTCGAACACCGGGGAGCTGTTTTTT. This codes for CASSLEGWSNTGELFF.

The chain couples TRBV5-4 to TRBJ2-1; 8 bases fit TRBD2. Germline V lookup: CDR1 SGHNT, CDR2 YYREEE (reference sequence). V was pared by 4 bases and J by 1 base, with 10 bases of the junction left unmatched. The CDR3 extends over 17 amino acids. The CDR3 region is CASSLEPTGGSYNEQFF. CDR3 bases: TGTGCCAGCAGCCTCGAGCCTACGGGGGGGTCCTACAATGAGCAGTTCTTC.

This clonotype has a handful of counts. The chain employs TRBV5-1 and TRBJ1-2, with 10 positions matching TRBD1. The J segment lost 2 bases and the V segment lost 0 bases, leaving 7 bases of the junction unmatched. CDR3 length: 17 amino acids. Germline loops: CDR1 SGHRS, CDR2 YFSETQ. CDR3 in amino acids: CASSLGQGARTNYGYTF. In DNA form, the CDR3 reads TGCGCCAGCAGCTTGGGACAGGGGGCTCGTACCAACTATGGCTACACCTTC.

This clonotype was counted only a few times. V and J are TRBV6-6 and TRBJ2-3; D ambiguous. The CDR3 spans 15 residues. Germline V gene lookup returns CDR1 MNHNY and CDR2 SVGAGI (reference sequence). The V end lost 6 bases, the J end lost 3 bases, and 16 bases lay between the germline ends. The CDR3 sequence: CASSLLRVGTDTQYF. Written as DNA, the CDR3 is TGTGCCAGCAGCCTGCTCCGGGTCGGTACAGATACGCAGTATTTT.

This clonotype was detected a few times. The chain is built from TRBV6-6 and TRBJ2-5, with 10 bases aligning to TRBD2. V lost 0 bases and J lost 5; bases outside the gene matches: 6. This CDR3 contains 16 residues. CDR1 is MNHNY, CDR2 SVGAGI, per germline (reference sequence). The CDR3 loop is CASSYSAGGPYETQYF. The CDR3 bases are TGTGCCAGCAGTTACTCAGCGGGGGGGCCTTATGAGACCCAGTACTTC.

In this sample, this clonotype turned up a few times. The gene calls are TRBV2 and TRBJ1-3; D uncertain. The CDR3 length is 13 residues. V lost 1 base and J 4 bases, leaving 5 bases between the germline ends. CDR1 and CDR2 (germline): SNHLY, FYNNEI. For the CDR3, the DNA is TGTGCCAGCAGTGAAGTCAGCGGAAACACCATATATTTT. This codes for CASSEVSGNTIYF.

The genes are TRBV27 and TRBJ2-2, with TRBD1 as a possible D gene (5 bases). This CDR3 spans 13 amino acids. V lost 4 bases and J lost 6, with 9 bases in between. The germline V gene encodes CDR1 MNHEY and CDR2 SMNVEV (reference sequence). In nucleotides, the CDR3 is TGTGCCAGCAGTTACCCAGGGCCCGGGGAGCTGTTTTTT. Protein sequence: CASSYPGPGELFF.

About this clonotype itself: A read error is likely, as this CDR3 ends without the conserved phenylalanine or tryptophan. The chain employs TRBV7-2 and TRBJ1-1; D is uncertain. Trimming cost V 6 bases and J 7 bases, with 9 bases left between them. The CDR3 has 11 residues. Germline lookup yields CDR1 SGHTA and CDR2 FQGNSA. The CDR3, as DNA: TGTGCCAGCAGTGACGAAATTGAAGCTTTCTCT. Translated: CASSDEIEAFS.

The chain uses TRBV10-3 and TRBJ2-3; TRBD1 matches at 8 bases. Germline loops: CDR1 ENHRY, CDR2 SYGVKD. This CDR3 spans 16 amino acids. After removal of 0 bases from V and 3 bases from J, the junction contained 5 bases not matched to a gene. This CDR3 reads CAISESDRVRTDTQYF. The CDR3 DNA reads as TGTGCCATCAGTGAGTCGGACAGGGTCCGTACAGATACGCAGTATTTT.

The V call is TRBV13, the J call TRBJ2-7; 10 nucleotides line up with TRBD1. Germline assignment: CDR1 PRHDT and CDR2 FYEKMQ (reference sequence). The CDR3 has 16 residues. V shed 5 bases, J shed 0 bases, and the junction held 7 bases outside the gene matches. CDR3 region: CASSAGTGAGSYEQYF. In DNA form, the CDR3 reads TGTGCCAGCAGCGCTGGGACAGGGGCGGGCTCCTACGAGCAGTACTTC.

This clonotype was counted a few times. The rearrangement joins TRBV10-3 to TRBJ2-5, with D perhaps matching TRBD2 (5 bases). Looked up from germline, CDR1 is ENHRY and CDR2 is SYGVKD. CDR3 length: 15 residues. V was cut by 0 bases and J by 4 bases, with 12 bases left in between. CDR3 amino acids: CAISESRDPAETQYF. CDR3 DNA: TGTGCCATCAGTGAGTCTCGGGATCCCGCAGAGACCCAGTACTTC.

This rearrangement joins TRBV9 to TRBJ2-3; 11 bases align to TRBD2. The CDR3 covers 18 residues. The V segment lost 3 bases and the J segment 1 base; nucleotides outside the gene matches: 10. The germline CDR1 and CDR2 sequences are SGDLS and YYNGEE. CDR3: CASSGDPRTSGRTDTQYF. CDR3 bases: TGTGCCAGCAGCGGAGACCCCCGGACTAGCGGGCGCACAGATACGCAGTATTTT.

About this clonotype itself: Since a much larger clone is just one base distant, this may be a read error. The rearrangement joins TRBV4-2 to TRBJ1-1; no clear D. CDR3 size: 14 residues. Germline-derived CDR1 and CDR2 are LGHNA and YNFKEQ. The CDR3 sequence is CASSQDRSGAEVFF. CDR3 coding DNA: TGTGCCAGCAGCCAAGATAGATCGGGCGCTGAAGTTTTCTTT.

The chain links TRBV20-1 to TRBJ2-7, with D perhaps TRBD1 (5 bases). CDR1 is DFQATT, CDR2 SNEGSKA, per germline (reference sequence). The ends were cut back, 3 bases at V and 0 bases at J, with 6 bases in the middle. The CDR3 has 12 amino acids. CDR3 region: CSASQGSYEQYF. CDR3 nucleotide sequence: TGCAGTGCTAGTCAGGGCTCCTACGAGCAGTACTTC.

There are many counts of this clonotype. The rearrangement joins TRBV2 to TRBJ1-1, with a weak D call TRBD1 (6 bases). Trimming left V 6 bases short and J 8 bases short, with 10 bases between. From germline, CDR1 is SNHLY and CDR2 FYNNEI. The CDR3 consists of 11 residues. In nucleotides, the CDR3 is TGTGCCAGCAGGACAGGTTCGGAAGCTTTCTTT. Protein: CASRTGSEAFF. The full variable domain, completed using reference TRBV2 and TRBJ1-1, is EPEVTQTPSHQVTQMGQEVILRCVPISNHLYFYWYRQILGQKVEFLVSFYNNEISEKSEIFDDQFSVERPDGSNFTLKIRSTKLEDSAMYFCASRTGSEAFFGQGTRLTVV.

This clonotype was found a few times. CDR3 residues: CASSLGTGYEQYF. The CDR3 nucleotides read TGTGCCAGCAGCTTAGGGACAGGCTACGAGCAGTACTTC. The chain employs TRBV11-3 and TRBJ2-7; 7 positions agree with TRBD1. Germline V gives CDR1 SGHNT, CDR2 YENEEA. V shed 1 base, J shed 3 bases, and the junction held 0 bases outside the gene matches. This CDR3 spans 13 amino acids.

V usage is TRBV20-1 and J usage is TRBJ2-1; 16 bases are a match to TRBD2. Germline CDR1 reads DFQATT; CDR2 reads SNEGSKA (reference sequence). The CDR3 has 18 amino acids. J lost 7 bases, V lost 5 bases, and 14 bases had no gene match. As DNA, the CDR3 is TGCAGTGCTCCCCTAACCGGGACTAGCGGGGGGGCTGGAAATGAGCAGTTCTTC. It codes for CSAPLTGTSGGAGNEQFF.

The table lists this clonotype with many counts. The rearrangement links TRBV7-9 to TRBJ2-7, with 7 bases identical to TRBD2. This CDR3 spans 13 amino acids. J was trimmed by 7 bases and V by 5 bases; bases with no gene match: 8. Germline V lookup: CDR1 SEHNR, CDR2 FQNEAQ (reference sequence). CDR3 nucleotide sequence: TGTGCCAGCAGCCCCGGATGGGGGGGAGAGCAGTACTTC. Translating gives CASSPGWGGEQYF.

The V call is TRBV20-1, the J call TRBJ2-1; D gene ambiguous. Germline V gene sequence: CDR1 DFQATT, CDR2 SNEGSKA (reference sequence). V lost 6 bases and J lost 9, with 12 bases in between. The CDR3 spans 11 residues. CDR3 region: CSAPSRGEQFF. As DNA, the CDR3 is TGCAGTGCGCCCAGCCGAGGTGAGCAGTTCTTC.

This clonotype was counted only a few times. V gene TRBV4-1 combines with J gene TRBJ2-7, with 9 bases that match TRBD2. The germline V gene encodes CDR1 MGHRA and CDR2 YSYEKL. With 0 bases clipped from V and 4 bases from J, the junction kept 13 bases outside the gene matches. The CDR3 is 18 amino acids. Here the CDR3 reads CASSQEGFGSGGTYEQYF. CDR3 nucleotide sequence: TGCGCCAGCAGCCAAGAGGGTTTCGGGAGCGGGGGGACGTACGAGCAGTACTTC.

The chain joins TRBV27 to TRBJ2-5, with D hard to call. The V end lost 5 bases, the J end lost 0 bases, and 4 bases lay between the germline ends. The germline gives CDR1 MNHEY, CDR2 SMNVEV (reference sequence). This CDR3 spans 12 amino acids. Written as DNA, the CDR3 is TGTGCCAGCAGTATCAACCAAGAGACCCAGTACTTC. It yields the protein CASSINQETQYF.

The chain links TRBV6-4 to TRBJ2-1; 7 positions agree with TRBD2. This CDR3 spans 16 amino acids. The V gene end was trimmed by 3 bases and the J gene end by 0 bases; junction bases not matched to a gene: 5. Germline CDR1 MRHNA, CDR2 SNTAGT. This CDR3 reads CASSEGGYSSYNEQFF. CDR3 DNA: TGTGCCAGCAGTGAGGGGGGGTACAGCTCCTACAATGAGCAGTTCTTC.